Listed here are 22 T cell receptor beta chains from one sample, sequenced in a study of shared clonotypes between healthy human individuals. Positive CCR7 selection of CD45RO-negative cells yielded the naive CD8 cells, and terminally differentiated effector memory CD45RA+ cells were excluded. Here immunoSEQ multiplex PCR was the method, and the copy in TCRdb shows in-frame clones only, minus some. The sample has approximately 2,000,000 clones, roughly 95% seen once; the top ten hold about 1.7%. What was sequenced was naive CD8+ T cells from PBMCs. Every receptor here comes from a man between 18 and 29 years old in good health. Some clones in this sample may be carry-over from other donors' samples.

This chain connects TRBV4-2 to TRBJ1-2; 7 nucleotides agree with TRBD1. This CDR3 has 15 amino acids. Germline V lookup: CDR1 LGHNA, CDR2 YNFKEQ. V lost 0 bases to trimming and J lost 5 bases; unmatched junction nucleotides: 6. Here the CDR3 reads CASSQDQGGGYGYTF. The CDR3 coding sequence is TGTGCCAGCAGCCAAGATCAGGGGGGAGGGTATGGCTACACCTTC.

This chain links TRBV28 with TRBJ2-7; the D call may be TRBD1 or TRBD2 (5 bases each). Germline loops: CDR1 MDHEN, CDR2 SYDVKM. V was shortened by 0 bases and J by 4 bases, with 19 bases between the two germline ends. This CDR3 is 17 amino acids long. The CDR3 DNA is TGTGCCAGCAGTTTATGGGGTCACGGGGTGGGGCTATACGAGCAGTACTTC. Residues: CASSLWGHGVGLYEQYF.

The chain employs TRBV7-9 and TRBJ2-7; D gene unclear. Trimming took off 6 bases at V and 4 bases at J, with 13 bases between the two ends. From germline, CDR1 is SEHNR and CDR2 FQNEAQ (reference sequence). CDR3 size: 13 residues. In DNA, the CDR3 is TGTGCCAGCAGTCCCCGGTCGAGATACGAGCAGTACTTC. It yields the protein CASSPRSRYEQYF.

V is TRBV7-9 and J is TRBJ2-3; TRBD2 might be the D (6 bases). V was pared by 6 bases and J by 2 bases, with 18 bases between. CDR1 is SEHNR and CDR2 is FQNEAQ in the germline V gene (reference sequence). This CDR3 has 16 amino acids. The CDR3 protein is CASSLLAPASTDTQYF. As DNA, the CDR3 is TGTGCCAGCAGTCTACTAGCCCCGGCCTCCACAGATACGCAGTATTTT.

The rearrangement links TRBV9 to TRBJ2-1; a weak D match, TRBD1 (6 bases). From germline, CDR1 is SGDLS and CDR2 YYNGEE. Trimming left V 0 bases short and J 9 bases short, with 10 bases between. The CDR3 runs 13 residues. DNA of the CDR3: TGTGCCAGCAGCGTAGGACAGGCGGGTGAGCAGTTCTTC. Translating it yields CASSVGQAGEQFF.

The CDR3 bases are TGTGCCAGCAGCTTAGGACAGACTAGCACAGATACGCAGTATTTT. Protein: CASSLGQTSTDTQYF. The V gene is TRBV11-3, the J gene TRBJ2-3, with D possibly matching TRBD1 (5 bases). Germline V gene lookup returns CDR1 SGHNT and CDR2 YENEEA. The CDR3 is 15 residues long. V gave up 1 base and J gave up 0 bases, with 8 bases separating them.

This clone has only one observation. The junction shows a germline mismatch at one end, possibly a read error. The J gene is TRBJ2-3, the V gene TRBV7-8, with 15 nucleotides matching TRBD2. Germline CDR1 SGHVS, CDR2 FQNEAQ. The CDR3 contains 14 residues. Here the CDR3 DNA reads TGTGCCAGCAGCTCCTCCCCGGGACTAGCGGGAGGCCTTTTT. Amino acid sequence: CASSSSPGLAGGLF.

The rearrangement joins TRBV9 to TRBJ2-5; a possible D gene is TRBD2 (6 bases). CDR1 SGDLS and CDR2 YYNGEE come from the germline V gene. Trimming stripped 0 bases from V and 4 bases from J, with 16 bases between. The CDR3 is 16 amino acids. The CDR3 loop is CASSVGWRDERETQYF. The CDR3 nucleotides read TGTGCCAGCAGCGTAGGGTGGCGGGATGAACGAGAGACCCAGTACTTC.

Concerning this clone itself: Additional DNA sequences in this sample encode the identical CDR3. The CDR3 reads CASSLSAGAYNEQFF. CDR3 DNA sequence: TGTGCCAGCAGTTTGTCGGCAGGGGCCTACAATGAGCAGTTCTTC. V is TRBV27 and J is TRBJ2-1, with D perhaps TRBD1 (6 bases). There are 15 residues in the CDR3. The V and J ends lost 3 bases and 2 bases respectively, with 11 bases between them. The germline V gene encodes CDR1 MNHEY and CDR2 SMNVEV (reference sequence).

V gene TRBV27 combines with J gene TRBJ2-1; 8 nucleotides align to TRBD2. V shed 7 bases, J shed 4 bases, and the junction held 9 bases outside the gene matches. The CDR3 sequence is 15 residues long. Germline CDR1 is MNHEY and CDR2 is SMNVEV (reference sequence). The CDR3 here is CASTSGLGSYNEQFF. DNA of the CDR3: TGTGCCAGCACCTCGGGACTAGGATCGTACAATGAGCAGTTCTTC.

With regard to this clone: The sample holds other DNA sequences that translate to the same CDR3. This chain links TRBV29-1 with TRBJ2-7; TRBD1 agrees at 9 bases. V shed 5 bases, J shed 3 bases, and the junction held 5 bases outside the gene matches. Germline V CDR1 and CDR2: SQVTM, ANQGSEA. This CDR3 is 13 amino acids long. CDR3 residues: CSVRDRDSYEQYF. CDR3 in DNA: TGCAGCGTTCGGGACAGGGATAGCTACGAGCAGTACTTC.

The V and J genes are TRBV28 and TRBJ2-3; 16 bases align to TRBD2. The CDR3 totals 17 residues. Per germline, CDR1 MDHEN and CDR2 SYDVKM. After removal of 3 bases from V and 4 bases from J, the junction contained 4 bases not matched to a gene. DNA for the CDR3: TGTGCCAGCAGTTTTTCGGGACTAGCGGGAGGGGCAGATACGCAGTATTTT. Translation: CASSFSGLAGGADTQYF.

The chain combines TRBV11-2 with TRBJ2-7; TRBD1 matches 7 bases. The trim removed 2 bases at V and 3 bases at J, leaving 13 bases unmatched. From germline, CDR1 is SGHAT and CDR2 FQNNGV. The CDR3 consists of 17 residues. The CDR3 coding sequence is TGTGCCAGCAGCTTAAATCCTGACAGGGTGGGGTTCTACGAGCAGTACTTC. Translating it yields CASSLNPDRVGFYEQYF. Drawing the rest from reference TRBV11-2 and TRBJ2-7, the complete variable domain is EAGVAQSPRYKIIEKRQSVAFWCNPISGHATLYWYQQILGQGPKLLIQFQNNGVVDDSQLPKDRFSAERLKGVDSTLKIQPAKLEDSAVYLCASSLNPDRVGFYEQYFGPGTRLTVT.

This clone has only one observation. The gene calls are TRBV22-1 and TRBJ2-6. TRBV22-1 is shown as a pseudogene. This CDR3 has 17 amino acids. This CDR3 reads CPGSNSREQSRANVLTF. CDR3 DNA: TGTCCTGGGAGTAACTCACGCGAACAAAGTCGGGCCAACGTCCTGACTTTC.

Only one count was recorded for this clone. The chain employs TRBV5-1 and TRBJ2-7; 8 nucleotides line up with TRBD1. This CDR3 has 12 amino acids. CDR1 and CDR2 (germline): SGHRS, YFSETQ. With V trimmed by 2 bases and J by 7 bases, 2 bases remained unmatched. The chain's CDR3 is CASSFTGGEQYF. CDR3 sequence (DNA): TGCGCCAGCAGCTTCACAGGGGGGGAGCAGTACTTC.

The chain joins TRBV4-3 to TRBJ2-7, with a tentative D call TRBD2 (5 bases). CDR1 is LGHNA and CDR2 is YSLEER in the germline V gene. This CDR3 spans 13 amino acids. Between the trimmed V and J ends, which lost 3 bases and 3 bases, there was a span of 9 bases. Here the CDR3 reads CASSQSGYYEQYF. CDR3 DNA sequence: TGCGCCAGCAGCCAGAGCGGATACTACGAGCAGTACTTC.

The J gene is TRBJ1-2, the V gene TRBV29-1; the D gene is possibly TRBD1 (5 bases). The V end was cut by 6 bases, the J end by 8 bases, with 22 bases between. Germline CDR1 reads SQVTM; CDR2 reads ANQGSEA. The CDR3 consists of 14 residues. This CDR3 reads CSVDRVFHLQGYTF. The DNA for the CDR3 is TGCAGCGTAGACAGAGTCTTCCATTTACAAGGCTACACCTTC.

CDR3 DNA: TGTGCCTGGAGCGGCGTGTCCTCGGCCCACGAGCAGTACTTC. Translated: CAWSGVSSAHEQYF. The J gene is TRBJ2-7, the V gene TRBV30; D is unclear. The V gene lost 3 bases and the J gene lost 5 bases, with 17 bases spanning the gap. The CDR3 runs to 14 residues. Looked up from germline, CDR1 is GTSNPN and CDR2 is SVGIG (reference sequence).

The chain uses TRBV6-5 and TRBJ1-2; TRBD1 agrees at 11 bases. The ends lost 5 bases at V and 5 bases at J; junction bases unmatched: 4. Germline CDR1 reads MNHEY; CDR2 reads SVGAGI. There are 14 residues in the CDR3. CDR3 bases: TGTGCCAGCAGTACGGGACAGGGGGGGTATGGCTACACCTTC. It is translated as CASSTGQGGYGYTF.

The chain recombines TRBV6-5 with TRBJ1-5, with D perhaps TRBD1 (6 bases). The germline gives CDR1 MNHEY, CDR2 SVGAGI. The CDR3 covers 15 residues. Trimming took off 4 bases at V and 8 bases at J, with 18 bases between the two ends. In DNA form, the CDR3 reads TGTGCCAGCAGTTCCCTGAGGGGGGGAACAGAGCCCCAGCATTTT. The encoded protein is CASSSLRGGTEPQHF.

The V gene is TRBV9, the J gene TRBJ2-7; D is perhaps TRBD1 (6 bases). Germline V lookup: CDR1 SGDLS, CDR2 YYNGEE. The CDR3 is 15 amino acids. Trimming left V 4 bases short and J 1 base short, with 15 bases between. CDR3 coding DNA: TGTGCCAGCAGCCCCGGGACAAGGACTTCCTACGAGCAGTACTTC. It encodes CASSPGTRTSYEQYF.

This chain joins TRBV4-1 and TRBJ2-1; 8 nucleotides line up with TRBD1. Germline V gene data show CDR1 as MGHRA and CDR2 as YSYEKL. V was pared by 0 bases and J by 4 bases, with 5 bases of the junction left unmatched. The CDR3 contains 16 residues. This CDR3 reads CASSQDPGGAYNEQFF. CDR3 DNA: TGCGCCAGCAGCCAAGATCCAGGGGGCGCTTACAATGAGCAGTTCTTC.